Sequencing of this T cell receptor (beta chain) was carried out in a study of cytomegalovirus exposure and HLA in healthy donors. About this clone itself: Its matching antigen is unknown.

60 Vbeta and 13 Jbeta primers were used in PCR. Sequenced by immunoSEQ multiplex PCR; TCRdb stores in-frame clones only, minus some. The data hold approximately 130,000 clones, with over 70% observed a single time. The junction had 5 bases not matched to a gene; V was cut back by 7 bases and J by 4 bases. This CDR3 has 13 amino acids. The germline CDR1 and CDR2 sequences are WNHNN and SYGVQD (reference sequence). Study-wide results and limits: Usually a TCR sequence was rare, but some public TCRs were found in many donors.

The chain joins TRBV10-1 to TRBJ2-3, with TRBD2 matching over 7 bases. What was sequenced was PBMCs. The clonotype originates from an older woman in good health and CMV-seropositive. In nucleotides, the CDR3 is TGCGCCAGCATGCAGCGGGGATCAGATACGCAGTATTTT. It translates to CASMQRGSDTQYF.